The rows below give T cell receptor beta chains drawn from one sample of a study of CD8+CD57+ T cells in acquired aplastic anemia. TCRdb reprocessed the reads with MiXCR, giving one entry per CDR3 protein. The sample has some 140,000 distinct CDR3 sequences; about 52% are singletons. What was sequenced was sorted CD4+, CD8+, or CD8+CD57+ T cells (not recorded which) from PBMCs. Every receptor here comes from a human donor with aplastic anemia. The CDR3 runs from the conserved cysteine through the conserved F or W. Each record gives: V gene, D gene, clone size, J gene, CDR3 DNA, CDR3 protein. The D gene is left open where the match is weak. Only some rows state a clone size, as once, few, many or a class for expanded clones.

v_gene: TRBV7-7
d_gene: -
abundance: -
j_gene: TRBJ2-1
CDR3nt: TGTGCCAGCAGCTCCTCAGGGAATGAGCAGTTCTTC
CDR3aa: CASSSSGNEQFF

v_gene: TRBV20-1
d_gene: TRBD2
abundance: -
j_gene: TRBJ2-3
CDR3nt: TGCAGTGCAAGGACTAGCGGGGGGGCGGATACGCAGTATTTT
CDR3aa: CSARTSGGADTQYF

v_gene: TRBV6-1
d_gene: -
abundance: -
j_gene: TRBJ1-1
CDR3nt: TGTGCCAGCAGAAACCGGGACCGTTTTCTGAACACTGAAGCTTTCTTT
CDR3aa: CASRNRDRFLNTEAFF

v_gene: TRBV19
d_gene: -
abundance: many
j_gene: TRBJ1-3
CDR3nt: TGTGCCAGTCGACTATCCTCAGAGGGGCCCTACTCTGGAAACACCATATATTTT
CDR3aa: CASRLSSEGPYSGNTIYF

v_gene: TRBV20-1
d_gene: -
abundance: -
j_gene: TRBJ2-7
CDR3nt: TGCAGTGCTAGAGTTCGCAGGGGTGGGCAGTACTTC
CDR3aa: CSARVRRGGQYF

v_gene: TRBV6-1
d_gene: -
abundance: many
j_gene: TRBJ2-1
CDR3nt: TGTGCCAGCAGTGGGACTCTCTACAATGAGCAGTTCTTC
CDR3aa: CASSGTLYNEQFF

v_gene: TRBV6-4
d_gene: -
abundance: few
j_gene: TRBJ2-6
CDR3nt: TGTGCCAGCAGTGACTCTTACGCGGGCTCTGGGGCCAACGTCCTGACTTTC
CDR3aa: CASSDSYAGSGANVLTF

v_gene: TRBV6-2/TRBV6-3
d_gene: -
abundance: many
j_gene: TRBJ1-1
CDR3nt: TGTGCCAGCCGGGGGTTGAACACTGAAGCTTTCTTT
CDR3aa: CASRGLNTEAFF

v_gene: TRBV29-1
d_gene: TRBD2
abundance: -
j_gene: TRBJ2-3
CDR3nt: TGCAGCACCACTAGCGGGGGTTTCACAGATACGCAGTATTTT
CDR3aa: CSTTSGGFTDTQYF

v_gene: TRBV12-3/TRBV12-4
d_gene: TRBD1
abundance: few
j_gene: TRBJ1-6
CDR3nt: TGTGCCAGCAGTTTACAGCAGGGGGTTGATTCACCCCTCCACTTT
CDR3aa: CASSLQQGVDSPLHF

v_gene: TRBV20-1
d_gene: TRBD1
abundance: -
j_gene: TRBJ1-1
CDR3nt: TGCAGTGCTCACAGGGGCGCTGAAGCTTTCTTT
CDR3aa: CSAHRGAEAFF

v_gene: TRBV24-1
d_gene: -
abundance: once
j_gene: TRBJ1-1
CDR3nt: TGTGCCACCAGTGATACCGGACGGAACACTGAAGCTTTCTTT
CDR3aa: CATSDTGRNTEAFF

v_gene: TRBV5-1
d_gene: -
abundance: -
j_gene: TRBJ1-5
CDR3nt: TGCGCCAGCAGCTTGCCGGGGCCAAATCAGCCCCAGCATTTT
CDR3aa: CASSLPGPNQPQHF

v_gene: TRBV15
d_gene: TRBD1
abundance: -
j_gene: TRBJ2-7
CDR3nt: TGTGCCACCAGCAGGGACAGGTCCTACGAGCAGTACTTC
CDR3aa: CATSRDRSYEQYF

v_gene: TRBV7-4
d_gene: -
abundance: -
j_gene: TRBJ2-7
CDR3nt: TGTGCCAGCAGGAGAGCCTACGAGCAGTACTTC
CDR3aa: CASRRAYEQYF

v_gene: TRBV5-6
d_gene: TRBD2
abundance: many
j_gene: TRBJ2-7
CDR3nt: TGTGCCAGCAGTGTAGCGGGGCCCTACGAGCAGTACTTC
CDR3aa: CASSVAGPYEQYF

v_gene: TRBV5-6
d_gene: -
abundance: -
j_gene: TRBJ2-7
CDR3nt: TGCGCCAGCAGCCAAGGTAAAGGTGGATACGAGCAGTACTTC
CDR3aa: CASSQGKGGYEQYF

v_gene: TRBV29-1
d_gene: TRBD2
abundance: -
j_gene: TRBJ2-3
CDR3nt: TGCAGCGTTGAACTAGCGGGGGACACAGATACGCAGTATTTT
CDR3aa: CSVELAGDTDTQYF

v_gene: TRBV6-1
d_gene: TRBD2
abundance: -
j_gene: TRBJ2-1
CDR3nt: TGTGCCAGCAGTCGGACTAGCGGGGGGTCGTACAATGAGCAGTTCTTC
CDR3aa: CASSRTSGGSYNEQFF

v_gene: TRBV4-2
d_gene: -
abundance: many
j_gene: TRBJ1-5
CDR3nt: TGTGCCAGCAGCCAAGAAGAGCGCAATCAGCCCCAGCATTTT
CDR3aa: CASSQEERNQPQHF

v_gene: TRBV12-3/TRBV12-4
d_gene: TRBD1
abundance: many
j_gene: TRBJ1-1
CDR3nt: TGTGCCAGCAGACTGGGACAGGGGGCTACTGAAGCTTTCTTT
CDR3aa: CASRLGQGATEAFF

v_gene: TRBV24-1
d_gene: -
abundance: -
j_gene: TRBJ2-3
CDR3nt: TGTGCCACCAGTGTAAGCCCGGACTACACTAGCACAGATACGCAGTATTTT
CDR3aa: CATSVSPDYTSTDTQYF

v_gene: TRBV19
d_gene: -
abundance: few
j_gene: TRBJ2-1
CDR3nt: TGTGCCAGTAGTAAACCGGGCCTGGAAATGAAGCAGTTCTTC
CDR3aa: CASSKPGLEMKQFF

v_gene: TRBV9
d_gene: TRBD1
abundance: many
j_gene: TRBJ2-5
CDR3nt: TGTGCCAGCAGTAGGCAGACAGGGACGGGAGAGACCCAGTACTTC
CDR3aa: CASSRQTGTGETQYF

v_gene: TRBV20-1
d_gene: TRBD1
abundance: many
j_gene: TRBJ1-6
CDR3nt: TGCAGTGCTTCGACAGGGGAGGACTATTCACCCCTCCACTTT
CDR3aa: CSASTGEDYSPLHF

v_gene: TRBV19
d_gene: TRBD1
abundance: few
j_gene: TRBJ1-6
CDR3nt: TGTGCCAGTAGCCCGGGACAGGGTAAAAGATCACCCCTCCACTTT
CDR3aa: CASSPGQGKRSPLHF

v_gene: TRBV7-8
d_gene: -
abundance: once
j_gene: TRBJ1-5
CDR3nt: TGTGCCAGCAGCTTGGGGGGGTCGGGGTATAATCAGCCCCAGCATTTT
CDR3aa: CASSLGGSGYNQPQHF

v_gene: TRBV4-1
d_gene: -
abundance: many
j_gene: TRBJ1-1
CDR3nt: TGCGCCAGCAGCGCTCGTCAAGCTCGGATCGCCATTGACACTGAAGCTTTCTTT
CDR3aa: CASSARQARIAIDTEAFF

v_gene: TRBV25-1
d_gene: TRBD2
abundance: -
j_gene: TRBJ2-2
CDR3nt: TGTGCCAGCAGTATGGCGGGGGGGCTGGGGAACACCGGGGAGCTGTTTTTT
CDR3aa: CASSMAGGLGNTGELFF

v_gene: TRBV7-3
d_gene: -
abundance: -
j_gene: TRBJ2-1
CDR3nt: TGTGCCAGCACCCAATATCCCTACAATGAGCAGTTCTTC
CDR3aa: CASTQYPYNEQFF

v_gene: TRBV4-3
d_gene: -
abundance: -
j_gene: TRBJ2-7
CDR3nt: TGCGCCAGCAGCCAAGAAAGTCAGGACTCCTACGAGCAGTACTTC
CDR3aa: CASSQESQDSYEQYF

v_gene: TRBV7-3
d_gene: -
abundance: many
j_gene: TRBJ1-1
CDR3nt: TGTGCCAGCAGCGTTGGACCGAACACTGAAGCTTTCTTT
CDR3aa: CASSVGPNTEAFF

v_gene: TRBV20-1
d_gene: TRBD2
abundance: -
j_gene: TRBJ2-5
CDR3nt: TGCAGTGCTAGAAGTGGTCTAGCGGGAGCGGGGGAGACCCAGTACTTC
CDR3aa: CSARSGLAGAGETQYF

v_gene: TRBV21-1
d_gene: -
abundance: -
j_gene: TRBJ2-1
CDR3nt: TGTGCCAGCAGCGGAGGGACAGGGGGCCGGAATGAGCAGTTCTTC
CDR3aa: CASSGGTGGRNEQFF

v_gene: TRBV15
d_gene: TRBD1
abundance: once
j_gene: TRBJ2-4
CDR3nt: TGTGCCACCAGCAGAGTCCCGACAGGGGCCTTAAACATTCAGTACTTC
CDR3aa: CATSRVPTGALNIQYF

v_gene: TRBV7-3
d_gene: -
abundance: -
j_gene: TRBJ1-1
CDR3nt: TGTGCCACCACTAGGGCACTGAACACTGAAGCTTTCTTT
CDR3aa: CATTRALNTEAFF

v_gene: TRBV7-6
d_gene: -
abundance: -
j_gene: TRBJ2-1
CDR3nt: TGTGCCAGCAGTAGGGACTTCCACAATGAGCAGTTCTTC
CDR3aa: CASSRDFHNEQFF